The T cell receptor (beta chain) described here comes from a study of response to subunit inactivated influenza vaccine. Findings of the study overall: Seasonal influenza vaccination, on each occasion, was suggested by the authors to recruit few new T cells.

This clonotype was counted a few times. As yet, its antigen is unknown. This CDR3 has 16 residues. The germline gives CDR1 LGHNA, CDR2 YSLEER. Deletions cut 0 bases from V and 7 bases from J, with 15 bases between. MiXCR was run by TCRdb on the RT-PCR reads, yielding one entry per CDR3 protein. This sample yields 500,000 to 600,000 distinct CDR3 sequences, of which 10% to 15% are seen a single time; about 12% belongs to the top ten. V gene TRBV4-3 combines with J gene TRBJ2-2; D not certain. The sequencing here drew on PBMCs from blood, taken around seven weeks after vaccination. The sequence came from a man between 45 and 60 years old who received an inactivated influenza vaccine. In DNA form, the CDR3 reads TGCGCCAGCAGCCAAGATGTAGGTCGTTCCGGCGGGGAGCTGTTTTTT. Protein sequence: CASSQDVGRSGGELFF.